This TCR beta chain was sequenced for a study of beta chain features in type 1 diabetes. Study as a whole: The patient and healthy donor groups were comparable for age, gender and cell yields. Sorted cells examined across all samples numbered some 98 million.

About this clone: Its target is unknown.

Overall study findings and caveats: Moderate yet significant TCRB CDR3 shortening was seen in Type 1 diabetes patients in all four CD4+ subsets.

Using CD45RO/CCR7/CD25/CD127/CD95/CD27, CD4+ naive, central memory, regulatory and stem cell-like memory cells were sorted. Isolated RNA was reverse transcribed in full, so expressed TCRB transcripts were sequenced. Libraries were prepared by immunoSEQ multiplex PCR; TCRdb keeps only in-frame clonotypes and omits some of them. The sample contains 300,000 to 350,000 clones, about 18% of which appear only once. This CDR3 contains 17 residues. The germline V gene encodes CDR1 SGHRS and CDR2 YFSETQ. V dropped 0 bases and J dropped 5; count of bases not matched to a gene: 9. This clonotype originated in a woman in her late teens or twenties in good health. Sequencing was carried out using naive CD4+ T cells from blood. V is TRBV5-1 and J is TRBJ2-5; TRBD2 matches 11 bases. CDR3 in amino acids: CASSLGVASGRRETQYF. The CDR3 DNA reads TGCGCCAGCAGCTTGGGAGTGGCTAGCGGGAGGAGGGAGACCCAGTACTTC.